One sample yielded the 8 T cell receptor beta chains listed below, sequenced in a study of cytomegalovirus exposure and HLA in healthy donors. Sequencing used immunoSEQ multiplex PCR; TCRdb keeps in-frame clones, though not all of them. Of some 110,000 clones listed, 94% are singletons. What was sequenced was PBMCs. All receptors derive from a young woman in good health and CMV-seronegative.

The rearrangement joins TRBV2 to TRBJ2-1; D perhaps matches TRBD2 (6 bases). Germline CDR1 and CDR2: SNHLY and FYNNEI. The CDR3 loop spans 15 amino acids. V dropped 6 bases and J dropped 6 bases, with 18 bases sitting between them. CDR3 region: CASRGLEGNFNEQFF. CDR3 nucleotide sequence: TGTGCCAGCAGGGGACTCGAAGGGAATTTCAATGAGCAGTTCTTC.

The chain combines TRBV7-9 with TRBJ1-3, with TRBD1 matching 7 bases. J gave up 0 bases and V 5 bases, and 4 bases lay outside the gene matches. The CDR3 has 15 residues. Germline CDR1 is SEHNR and CDR2 is FQNEAQ (reference sequence). Here the CDR3 reads CASSGQALSGNTIYF. The CDR3 DNA is TGTGCCAGCAGCGGACAGGCCCTCTCTGGAAACACCATATATTTT.

The V call is TRBV9, the J call TRBJ1-2, with D possibly TRBD1 on 6 matching bases. Germline V gene data show CDR1 as SGDLS and CDR2 as YYNGEE. There are 15 residues in the CDR3. The germline V and J ends were trimmed by 0 bases and 6 bases, with 15 bases remaining between them. The DNA for the CDR3 is TGTGCCAGCAGCGTAGACGGTGCGGGGGCTAATGGCTACACCTTC. Protein sequence: CASSVDGAGANGYTF.

This chain links TRBV19 with TRBJ2-7; 12 nucleotides match TRBD1. The V gene end was trimmed by 3 bases and the J gene end by 4 bases; junction bases not matched to a gene: 4. The CDR3 covers 15 residues. Germline CDR1 reads LNHDA; CDR2 reads SQIVND (reference sequence). The DNA of the CDR3 is TGTGCCAGTAGTATGGGGACAGGGGGCTCGTACGAGCAGTACTTC. Translation gives CASSMGTGGSYEQYF.

The CDR3 nucleotides are TGTGCCAGCAGCTCCTCGGGGACAGTCTATAGCAATCAGCCCCAGCATTTT. This translates into CASSSSGTVYSNQPQHF. This chain uses TRBV28 with TRBJ1-5, with 7 bases that match TRBD1. Losses at the gene ends were 6 bases for V and 0 bases for J; bases not matched to a gene: 11. CDR3 size: 17 residues. Per the germline V gene, CDR1 is MDHEN and CDR2 is SYDVKM.

The V and J genes are TRBV4-1 and TRBJ2-7, with D possibly being TRBD2 (6 bases). Germline loops: CDR1 MGHRA, CDR2 YSYEKL. Trimming removed 0 bases at V and 4 bases at J, with 13 bases between. This CDR3 has 15 amino acids. The CDR3 spells CASSQEGGSGYEQYF. CDR3 DNA: TGCGCCAGCAGCCAAGAGGGGGGAAGTGGTTACGAGCAGTACTTC.

This clone was detected only once. The genes are TRBV7-9 and TRBJ1-1; D ambiguous. The CDR3 has 13 residues. Germline CDR1 SEHNR, CDR2 FQNEAQ (reference sequence). The V and J ends lost 5 bases and 2 bases respectively, with 9 bases between them. In DNA, the CDR3 is TGTGCCAGCAGCCGGTCGGGAAACACTGAAGCTTTCTTT. Its protein product is CASSRSGNTEAFF.

The chain uses TRBV30 and TRBJ2-7; D is perhaps TRBD2 (6 bases). CDR3 length: 13 residues. V was cut by 6 bases and J by 4 bases, with 16 bases left in between. Per germline, CDR1 GTSNPN and CDR2 SVGIG (reference sequence). The CDR3 sequence: CACVTSRGYEQYF. Here the CDR3 DNA reads TGTGCCTGCGTCACTAGCCGTGGTTACGAGCAGTACTTC.